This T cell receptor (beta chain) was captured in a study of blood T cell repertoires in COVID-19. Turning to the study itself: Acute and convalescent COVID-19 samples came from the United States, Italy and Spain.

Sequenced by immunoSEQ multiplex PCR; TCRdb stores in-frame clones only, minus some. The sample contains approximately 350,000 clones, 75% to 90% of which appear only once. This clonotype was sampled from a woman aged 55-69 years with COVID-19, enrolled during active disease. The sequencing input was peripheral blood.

DNA for the CDR3: TGTGCCAGCAGCTCGACAGGCGAGAGCTCCTACGAGCAGTACTTC. Its translation is CASSSTGESSYEQYF. V usage is TRBV5-6 and J usage is TRBJ2-7, with D tentatively TRBD1 (6 bases). From germline, CDR1 is SGHDT and CDR2 YYEEEE. The V gene lost 3 bases and the J gene lost 0 bases, with 13 bases spanning the gap. The CDR3 has 15 amino acids. Together with reference TRBV5-6 and TRBJ2-7, the CDR3 gives the full variable domain: DAGVTQSPTHLIKTRGQQVTLRCSPKSGHDTVSWYQQALGQGPQFIFQYYEEEERQRGNFPDRFSGHQFPNYSSELNVNALLLGDSALYLCASSSTGESSYEQYFGPGTRLTVT.